Given below is one TCR beta chain in context. TCRdb analysed the RT-PCR reads with MiXCR anew, one entry per CDR3 protein. The data show about 680,000 distinct CDR3 sequences, approximately 15% seen once. The CDR3 extends over 15 amino acids. Per germline, CDR1 ENHRY and CDR2 SYGVKD. The J segment lost 0 bases and the V segment lost 8 bases, leaving 6 bases of the junction unmatched. The sequenced material came from memory CD4+ T cells from blood. This sequence joins TRBV10-3 and TRBJ1-5; TRBD1 matches at 8 bases. This TCR was recovered from a female donor in good health, serving as a healthy control. The CDR3 bases are TGTGCCATCGGTGGGACAGGCGATAGCAATCAGCCCCAGCATTTT. Translating it yields CAIGGTGDSNQPQHF.